Sequencing of this T cell receptor (beta chain) was carried out in a study of human T cells and chemical hapten exposure. Specified time point: patch test 2, 6 weeks after DPC sensitization. Treatment indicated: therapeutic diphenylcyclopropenone sensitization with weekly scalp DPC. Only a few counts were recorded for this clonotype. TCRdb passed the RACE reads through MiXCR, listing each CDR3 protein once. The table shows some 350,000 distinct CDR3 sequences, with around 6% occurring only once. CDR3 size: 15 residues. Germline CDR1 is DFQATT and CDR2 is SNEGSKA (reference sequence). Unmatched junction bases numbered 5, after V lost 1 base and J lost 0 bases.

This receptor was obtained from a woman in her late teens or twenties with alopecia areata. Some clones in this sample may be carry-over from other donors' samples. The source material was whole blood, sampled in connection with sensitization to the hapten diphenylcyclopropenone (DPC). V gene TRBV20-1 combines with J gene TRBJ2-7, with 8 positions matching TRBD2. This CDR3 is CSARARRGGSYEQYF. CDR3 bases: TGCAGTGCTAGAGCTCGACGGGGGGGCTCCTACGAGCAGTACTTC.